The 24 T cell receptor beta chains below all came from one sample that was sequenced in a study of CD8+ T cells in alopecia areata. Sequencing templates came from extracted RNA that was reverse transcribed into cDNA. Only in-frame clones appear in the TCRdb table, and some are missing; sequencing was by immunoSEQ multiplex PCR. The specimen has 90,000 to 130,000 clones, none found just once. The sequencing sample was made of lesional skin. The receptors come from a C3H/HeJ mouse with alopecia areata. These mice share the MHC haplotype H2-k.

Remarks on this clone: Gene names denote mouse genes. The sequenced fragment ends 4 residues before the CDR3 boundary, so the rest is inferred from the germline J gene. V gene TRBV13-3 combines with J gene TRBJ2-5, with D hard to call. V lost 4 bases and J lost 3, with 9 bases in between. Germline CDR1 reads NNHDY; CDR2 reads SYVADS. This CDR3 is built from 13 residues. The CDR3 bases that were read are TGTGCCAGCAGTTCCCCCCAGCAAGAC. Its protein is CASSSPQQD. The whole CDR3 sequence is CASSSPQQDTQYF.

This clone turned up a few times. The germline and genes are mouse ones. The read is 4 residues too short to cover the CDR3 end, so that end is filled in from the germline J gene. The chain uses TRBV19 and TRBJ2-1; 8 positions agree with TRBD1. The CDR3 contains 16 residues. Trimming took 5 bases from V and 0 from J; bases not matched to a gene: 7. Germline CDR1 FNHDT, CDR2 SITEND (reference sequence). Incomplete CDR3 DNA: TGTGCCAGCAGAACACAGGGGGGATATAACTATGCT. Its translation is CASRTQGGYNYA. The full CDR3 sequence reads CASRTQGGYNYAEQFF.

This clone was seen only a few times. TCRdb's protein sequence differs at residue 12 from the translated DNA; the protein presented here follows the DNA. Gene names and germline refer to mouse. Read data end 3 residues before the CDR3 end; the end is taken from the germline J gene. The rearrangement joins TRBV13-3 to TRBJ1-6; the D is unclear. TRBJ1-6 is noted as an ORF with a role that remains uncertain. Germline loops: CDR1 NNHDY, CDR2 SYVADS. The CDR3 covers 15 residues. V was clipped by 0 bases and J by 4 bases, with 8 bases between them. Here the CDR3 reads CASSDAYKYNSPLYF. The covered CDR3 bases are TGTGCCAGCAGTGATGCTTACAAATATAATTCGCCC.

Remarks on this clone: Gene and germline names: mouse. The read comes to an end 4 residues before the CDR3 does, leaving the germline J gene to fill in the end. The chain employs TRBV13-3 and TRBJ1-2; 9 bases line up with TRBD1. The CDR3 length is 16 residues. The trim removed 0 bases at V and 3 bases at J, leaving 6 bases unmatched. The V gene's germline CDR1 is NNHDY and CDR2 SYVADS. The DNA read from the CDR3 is TGTGCCAGCAGTGATGCCATGGGACAGGGAGACTCC. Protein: CASSDAMGQGDS. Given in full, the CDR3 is CASSDAMGQGDSDYTF.

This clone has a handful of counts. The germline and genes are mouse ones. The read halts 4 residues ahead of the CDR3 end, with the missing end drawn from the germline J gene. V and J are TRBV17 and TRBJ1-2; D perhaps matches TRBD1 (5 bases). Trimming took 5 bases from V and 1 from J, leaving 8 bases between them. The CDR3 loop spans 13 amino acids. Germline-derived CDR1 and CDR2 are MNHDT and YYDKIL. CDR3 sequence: CASSQGKNSDYTF. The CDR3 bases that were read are TGTGCTAGCAGTCAGGGCAAAAACTCC.

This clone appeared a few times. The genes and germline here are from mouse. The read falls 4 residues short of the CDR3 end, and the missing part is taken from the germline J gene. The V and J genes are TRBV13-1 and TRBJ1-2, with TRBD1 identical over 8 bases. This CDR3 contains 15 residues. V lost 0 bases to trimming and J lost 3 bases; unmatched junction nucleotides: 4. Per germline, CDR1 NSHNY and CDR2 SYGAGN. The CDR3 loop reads CASSDAGGSDSDYTF. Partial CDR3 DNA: TGTGCCAGCAGTGATGCAGGGGGCTCGGACTCC.

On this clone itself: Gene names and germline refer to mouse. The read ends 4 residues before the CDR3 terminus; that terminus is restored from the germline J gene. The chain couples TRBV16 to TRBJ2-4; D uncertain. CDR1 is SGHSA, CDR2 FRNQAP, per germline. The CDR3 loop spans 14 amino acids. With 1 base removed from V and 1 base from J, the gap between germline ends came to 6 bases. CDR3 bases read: TGTGCAAGCAGCTTAGGAGGTGGTCAAAAC. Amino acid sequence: CASSLGGGQN. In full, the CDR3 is CASSLGGGQNTLYF.

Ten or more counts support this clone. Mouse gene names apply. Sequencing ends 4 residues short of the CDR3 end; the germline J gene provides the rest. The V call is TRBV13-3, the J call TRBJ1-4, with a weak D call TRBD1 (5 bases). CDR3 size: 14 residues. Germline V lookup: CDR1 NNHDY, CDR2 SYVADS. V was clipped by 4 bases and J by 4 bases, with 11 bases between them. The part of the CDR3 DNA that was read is TGTGCCAGCAGTATCGGGACTGACAACGAA. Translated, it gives CASSIGTDNE. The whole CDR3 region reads CASSIGTDNERLFF.

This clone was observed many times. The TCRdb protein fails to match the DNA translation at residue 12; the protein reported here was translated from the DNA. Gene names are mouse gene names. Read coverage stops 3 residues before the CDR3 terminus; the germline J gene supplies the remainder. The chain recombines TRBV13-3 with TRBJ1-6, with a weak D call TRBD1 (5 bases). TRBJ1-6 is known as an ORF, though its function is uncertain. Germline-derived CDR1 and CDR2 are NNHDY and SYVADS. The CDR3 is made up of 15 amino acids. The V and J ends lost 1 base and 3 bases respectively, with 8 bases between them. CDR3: CASSDTQGYNSPLYF. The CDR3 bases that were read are TGTGCCAGCAGTGATACCCAGGGCTATAATTCGCCC.

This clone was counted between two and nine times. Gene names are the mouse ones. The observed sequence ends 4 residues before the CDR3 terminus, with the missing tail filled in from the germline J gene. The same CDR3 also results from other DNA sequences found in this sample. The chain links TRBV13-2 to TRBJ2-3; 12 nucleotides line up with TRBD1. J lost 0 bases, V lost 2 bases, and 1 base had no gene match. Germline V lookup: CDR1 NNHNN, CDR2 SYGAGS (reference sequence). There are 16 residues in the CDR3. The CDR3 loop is CASGEGQGASAETLYF. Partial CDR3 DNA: TGTGCCAGCGGTGAGGGACAGGGGGCTAGTGCAGAA.

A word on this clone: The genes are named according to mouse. CDR3: CASSDSLFNERLFF. The CDR3 DNA, read in part, is TGTGCCAGCAGTGACAGCCTTTTCAACGAA. The chain is built from TRBV19 and TRBJ1-4; possibly TRBD1 for D (5 bases). The CDR3 is cut off 4 residues early in the read; its end comes from the germline J gene. The V gene's germline CDR1 is FNHDT and CDR2 SITEND (reference sequence). Trimming removed 4 bases at V and 4 bases at J, with 11 bases between. The CDR3 totals 14 residues.

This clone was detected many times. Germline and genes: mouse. CDR3 bases read: TGTGCCAGCAGTGGCGGACAGGGACGGAGTGCAGAA. Its translation: CASSGGQGRSAE. The entire CDR3 sequence reads CASSGGQGRSAETLYF. The chain is built from TRBV13-3 and TRBJ2-3; 8 nucleotides match TRBD1. The CDR3 extends 4 residues past the end of the read, so its final part is completed from the germline J gene. V lost 3 bases and J lost 0; bases outside the gene matches: 6. The germline gives CDR1 NNHDY, CDR2 SYVADS. The CDR3 is 16 amino acids.

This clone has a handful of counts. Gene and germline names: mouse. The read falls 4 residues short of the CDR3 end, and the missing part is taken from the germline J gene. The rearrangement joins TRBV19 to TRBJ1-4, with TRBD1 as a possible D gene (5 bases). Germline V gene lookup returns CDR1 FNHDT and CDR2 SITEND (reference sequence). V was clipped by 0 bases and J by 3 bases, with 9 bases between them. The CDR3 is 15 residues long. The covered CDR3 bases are TGTGCCAGCAGTATAGGGAGGGGTACCAACGAA. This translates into CASSIGRGTNE. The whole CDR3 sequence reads CASSIGRGTNERLFF.

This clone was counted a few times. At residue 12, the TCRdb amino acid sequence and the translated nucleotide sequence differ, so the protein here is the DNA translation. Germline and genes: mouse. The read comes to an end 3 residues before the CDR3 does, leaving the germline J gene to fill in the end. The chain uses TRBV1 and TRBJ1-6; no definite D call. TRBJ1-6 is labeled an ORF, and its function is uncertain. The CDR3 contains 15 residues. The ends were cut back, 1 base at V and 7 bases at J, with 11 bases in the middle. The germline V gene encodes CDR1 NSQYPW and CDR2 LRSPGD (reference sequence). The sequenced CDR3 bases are TGCACCTGCAGTGCAGCGCAGGCGAGCAATTCGCCC. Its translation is CTCSAAQASNSP. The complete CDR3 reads CTCSAAQASNSPLYF.

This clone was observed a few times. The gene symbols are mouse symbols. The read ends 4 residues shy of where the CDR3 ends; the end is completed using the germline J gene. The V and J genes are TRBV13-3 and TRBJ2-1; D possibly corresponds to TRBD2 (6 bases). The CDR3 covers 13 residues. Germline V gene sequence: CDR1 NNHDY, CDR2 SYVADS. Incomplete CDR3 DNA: TGTGCCAGCAGTGAAAGGTGGGGGGCT. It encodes CASSERWGA. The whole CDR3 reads CASSERWGAEQFF.

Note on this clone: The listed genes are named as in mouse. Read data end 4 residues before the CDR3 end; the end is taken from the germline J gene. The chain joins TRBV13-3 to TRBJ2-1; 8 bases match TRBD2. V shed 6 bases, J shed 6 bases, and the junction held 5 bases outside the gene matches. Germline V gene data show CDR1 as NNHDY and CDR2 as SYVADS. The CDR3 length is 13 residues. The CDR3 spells CASTSGGLAEQFF. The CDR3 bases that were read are TGTGCCAGCACTTCTGGGGGGCTTGCT.

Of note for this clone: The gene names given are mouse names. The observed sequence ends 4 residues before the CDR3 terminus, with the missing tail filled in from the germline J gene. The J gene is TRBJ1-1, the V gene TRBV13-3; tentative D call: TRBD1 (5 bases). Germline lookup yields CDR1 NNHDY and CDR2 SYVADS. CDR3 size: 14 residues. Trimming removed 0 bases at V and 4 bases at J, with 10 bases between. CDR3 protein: CASSDDSRVTEVFF. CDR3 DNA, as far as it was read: TGTGCCAGCAGTGATGATTCCAGGGTCACA.

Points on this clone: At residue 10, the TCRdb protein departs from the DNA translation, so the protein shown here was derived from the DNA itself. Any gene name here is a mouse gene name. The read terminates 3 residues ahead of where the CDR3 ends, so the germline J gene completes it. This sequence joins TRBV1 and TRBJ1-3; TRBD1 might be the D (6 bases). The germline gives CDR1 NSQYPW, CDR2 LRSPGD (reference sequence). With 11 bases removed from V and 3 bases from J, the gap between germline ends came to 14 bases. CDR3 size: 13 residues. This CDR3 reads CTQGGESGNTLYF. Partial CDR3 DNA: TGCACCCAAGGGGGGGAAAGTGGAAATACG.

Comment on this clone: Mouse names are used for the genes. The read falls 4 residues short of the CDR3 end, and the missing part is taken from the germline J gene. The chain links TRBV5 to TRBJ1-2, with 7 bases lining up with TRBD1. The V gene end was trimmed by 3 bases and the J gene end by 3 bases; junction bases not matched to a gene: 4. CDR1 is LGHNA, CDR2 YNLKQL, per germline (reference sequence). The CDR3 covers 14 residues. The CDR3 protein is CASSQTGRDSDYTF. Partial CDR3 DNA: TGTGCCAGCAGCCAGACAGGGAGGGACTCC.

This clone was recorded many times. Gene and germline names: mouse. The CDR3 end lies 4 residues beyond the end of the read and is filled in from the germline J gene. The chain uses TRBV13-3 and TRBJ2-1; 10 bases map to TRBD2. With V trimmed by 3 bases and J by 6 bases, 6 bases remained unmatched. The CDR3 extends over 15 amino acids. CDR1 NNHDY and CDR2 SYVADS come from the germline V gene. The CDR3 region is CASSAPDWGSAEQFF. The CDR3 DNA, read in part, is TGTGCCAGCAGTGCCCCGGACTGGGGGTCTGCT.

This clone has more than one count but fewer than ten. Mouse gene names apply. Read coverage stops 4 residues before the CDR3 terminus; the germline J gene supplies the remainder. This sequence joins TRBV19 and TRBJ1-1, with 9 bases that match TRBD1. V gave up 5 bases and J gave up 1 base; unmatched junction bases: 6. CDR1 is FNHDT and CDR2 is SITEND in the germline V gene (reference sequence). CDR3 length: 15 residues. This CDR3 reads CASSPTGGGNTEVFF. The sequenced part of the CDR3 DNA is TGTGCCAGCAGCCCTACAGGGGGCGGGAACACA.

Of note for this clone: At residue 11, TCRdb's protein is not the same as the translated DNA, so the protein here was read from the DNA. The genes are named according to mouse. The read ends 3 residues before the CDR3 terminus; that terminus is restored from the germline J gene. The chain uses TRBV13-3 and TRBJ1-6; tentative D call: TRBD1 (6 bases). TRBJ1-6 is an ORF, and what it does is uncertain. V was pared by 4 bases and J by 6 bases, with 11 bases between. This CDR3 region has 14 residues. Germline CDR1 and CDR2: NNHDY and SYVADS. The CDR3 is CASSQQGSNSPLYF. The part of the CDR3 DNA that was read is TGTGCCAGCAGTCAACAGGGATCTAATTCGCCC.

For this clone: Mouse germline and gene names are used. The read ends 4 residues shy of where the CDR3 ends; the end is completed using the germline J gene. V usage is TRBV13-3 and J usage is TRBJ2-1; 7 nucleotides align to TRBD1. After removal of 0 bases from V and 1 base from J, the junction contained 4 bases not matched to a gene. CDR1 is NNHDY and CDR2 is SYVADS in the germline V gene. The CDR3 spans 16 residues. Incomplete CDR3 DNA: TGTGCCAGCAGTGATGCCCCGACAGGGAACTATGCT. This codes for CASSDAPTGNYA. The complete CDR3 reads CASSDAPTGNYAEQFF.

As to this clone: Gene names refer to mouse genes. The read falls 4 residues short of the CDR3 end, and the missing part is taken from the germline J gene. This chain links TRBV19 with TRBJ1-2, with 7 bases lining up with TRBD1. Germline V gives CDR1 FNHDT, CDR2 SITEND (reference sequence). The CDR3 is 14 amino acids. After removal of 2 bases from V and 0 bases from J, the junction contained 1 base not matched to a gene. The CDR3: CASSMGQSNSDYTF. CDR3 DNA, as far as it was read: TGTGCCAGCAGTATGGGACAGTCAAACTCC.